What follows are 27 T cell receptor beta chains derived from one specimen sequenced in a study of radiotherapy plus CTLA-4 blockade in lung cancer. Assay: immunoSEQ multiplex PCR; the TCRdb copy retains only in-frame clones and omits some. Among about 49,000 clones listed, 60% to 80% were seen once. Sequencing was performed on peripheral blood, taken from a patient treated with radiotherapy plus ipilimumab. All receptors come from a human donor with non-small cell lung cancer who had stable disease on radiotherapy plus ipilimumab.

The rearrangement links TRBV30 to TRBJ1-2; D is unresolved. Per the germline V gene, CDR1 is GTSNPN and CDR2 is SVGIG (reference sequence). V was pared by 4 bases and J by 3 bases, with 15 bases between. This CDR3 is built from 14 residues. The CDR3 nucleotides read TGTGCCTGGAAATTCCGGAGGGTGGACTATGGCTACACCTTC. It translates to CAWKFRRVDYGYTF.

This chain links TRBV7-2 with TRBJ2-7, with D tentatively TRBD1 or TRBD2 (5 bases each). The CDR3 loop spans 14 amino acids. V was pared by 2 bases and J by 0 bases, with 8 bases between. Germline CDR1 reads SGHTA; CDR2 reads FQGNSA. The CDR3 sequence: CASSLQGRSYEQYF. Written as DNA, the CDR3 is TGTGCCAGCAGCTTACAGGGACGCTCCTACGAGCAGTACTTC.

V and J are TRBV5-8 and TRBJ1-2, with D uncertain. The V and J ends lost 4 bases and 4 bases respectively, with 14 bases between them. The CDR3 spans 14 residues. CDR1 is SGHTS and CDR2 is YDEGEE in the germline V gene. In DNA form, the CDR3 reads TGTGCCAGCAGCCGCAGAGTCTTGGGCTATGGCTACACCTTC. Its protein is CASSRRVLGYGYTF.

V usage is TRBV6-5 and J usage is TRBJ1-1; maybe TRBD1 (6 bases). Germline V gives CDR1 MNHEY, CDR2 SVGAGI. V was pared by 6 bases and J by 4 bases, with 18 bases between. The CDR3 has 15 amino acids. The CDR3 coding sequence is TGTGCCAGCAGGGACATGGGGGCAGTAGGCACTGAAGCTTTCTTT. It encodes CASRDMGAVGTEAFF.

This clone occurred once. V gene TRBV30 combines with J gene TRBJ2-1; TRBD1 matches at 8 bases. There are 13 residues in the CDR3. Per germline, CDR1 GTSNPN and CDR2 SVGIG (reference sequence). Trimming cost V 5 bases and J 3 bases; bases outside gene matches: 3. CDR3 region: CAWGQGLYNEQFF. The CDR3 DNA reads as TGTGCCTGGGGACAGGGCCTCTACAATGAGCAGTTCTTC.

This clone was seen only a few times. The gene calls are TRBV18 and TRBJ2-1, with D unclear. CDR1 KGHSH and CDR2 LQKENI come from the germline V gene. The CDR3 runs to 17 residues. Trimming cost V 6 bases and J 5 bases, with 23 bases left between them. The CDR3 reads CASSATVLGSAHNEQFF. In DNA form, the CDR3 reads TGTGCCAGCTCCGCAACTGTTCTGGGCTCAGCGCACAATGAGCAGTTCTTC.

The rearrangement joins TRBV9 to TRBJ2-6; D unclear. This CDR3 has 16 amino acids. V lost 4 bases and J lost 0, with 11 bases in between. CDR1 is SGDLS, CDR2 YYNGEE, per germline. This CDR3 is CASSPSGLSGANVLTF. The CDR3 DNA sequence: TGTGCCAGCAGCCCCTCGGGCCTCTCTGGGGCCAACGTCCTGACTTTC.

The chain combines TRBV5-1 with TRBJ2-2, with 7 bases lining up with TRBD1. Germline V lookup: CDR1 SGHRS, CDR2 YFSETQ. J lost 0 bases, V lost 0 bases, and 8 bases had no gene match. The CDR3 sequence is 18 residues long. CDR3 in DNA: TGCGCCAGCAGCTTGGGGTACAGGGGCCAACCGAACACCGGGGAGCTGTTTTTT. Its protein is CASSLGYRGQPNTGELFF.

The chain carries TRBV6-1 and TRBJ1-5; TRBD1 is a possible D gene (6 bases). V lost 5 bases and J 0 bases, leaving 11 bases between the germline ends. This CDR3 is 15 amino acids long. Germline-derived CDR1 and CDR2 are MNHNS and SASEGT. The CDR3 region is CASSTIQGSNQPQHF. The CDR3, as DNA: TGTGCCAGCAGTACAATACAGGGTAGCAATCAGCCCCAGCATTTT.

The chain couples TRBV5-1 to TRBJ1-2; no clear D. Germline assignment: CDR1 SGHRS and CDR2 YFSETQ. CDR3 size: 14 residues. The V end was cut by 0 bases, the J end by 0 bases, with 6 bases between. This chain's CDR3 is CASSLGQSNYGYTF. The CDR3 region has the DNA TGCGCCAGCAGCTTGGGGCAGTCTAACTATGGCTACACCTTC.

The chain couples TRBV27 to TRBJ1-2; a possible D gene is TRBD1 (6 bases). The ends were cut back, 6 bases at V and 5 bases at J, with 13 bases in the middle. The CDR3 consists of 13 residues. The germline V gene has CDR1 MNHEY and CDR2 SMNVEV (reference sequence). In DNA form, the CDR3 reads TGTGCCAGCAGACCACAGGGCTGGTATGGCTACACCTTC. Encoded protein: CASRPQGWYGYTF.

The chain employs TRBV2 and TRBJ1-1; D not resolved. Trimming removed 8 bases at V and 6 bases at J, with 7 bases between. Germline CDR1 reads SNHLY; CDR2 reads FYNNEI. The CDR3 extends over 10 amino acids. CDR3 residues: CASGRSEAFF. CDR3 coding DNA: TGTGCCAGCGGGAGGTCTGAAGCTTTCTTT.

The chain joins TRBV6-5 to TRBJ1-6, with D possibly being TRBD1 (5 bases). V was clipped by 2 bases and J by 7 bases, with 15 bases between them. The CDR3 runs to 16 residues. The germline V gene encodes CDR1 MNHEY and CDR2 SVGAGI. The CDR3 is CASSYMGFEGNSPLHF. CDR3 bases: TGTGCCAGCAGTTACATGGGATTTGAGGGGAATTCACCCCTCCACTTT.

The V gene is TRBV6-5, the J gene TRBJ2-2, with D tentatively TRBD1 or TRBD2 (5 bases each). The CDR3 loop spans 15 amino acids. Germline lookup yields CDR1 MNHEY and CDR2 SVGAGI. Trimming shortened V by 6 bases and J by 5 bases, and 16 bases separated the two germline ends. This CDR3 reads CASRPTGLRTGELFF. DNA for the CDR3: TGTGCCAGCAGACCCACGGGGCTTCGAACCGGGGAGCTGTTTTTT.

The rearrangement uses TRBV27 and TRBJ2-4; D possibly corresponds to TRBD1 (5 bases). Trimming took 4 bases from V and 7 from J, leaving 20 bases between them. The CDR3 sequence is 16 residues long. Germline V CDR1 and CDR2: MNHEY, SMNVEV (reference sequence). For the CDR3, the DNA is TGTGCCAGCAGTTCCAGAACCTTAGCAGGGCTCAACATTCAGTACTTC. This sequence encodes CASSSRTLAGLNIQYF.

V is TRBV7-9 and J is TRBJ1-1; TRBD1 might be the D (6 bases). V dropped 1 base and J dropped 1 base, with 16 bases sitting between them. The CDR3 is 17 amino acids. Germline V CDR1 and CDR2: SEHNR, FQNEAQ (reference sequence). The CDR3 DNA reads as TGTGCCAGCAGCTTAGAAACCGGGGGGCCGCGGAACACTGAAGCTTTCTTT. Its protein is CASSLETGGPRNTEAFF.

The chain joins TRBV27 to TRBJ1-1; 7 nucleotides match TRBD1. CDR3 size: 12 residues. V gave up 6 bases and J gave up 5 bases; unmatched junction bases: 3. CDR1 MNHEY and CDR2 SMNVEV come from the germline V gene (reference sequence). Here the CDR3 reads CASRGTVTEAFF. In DNA, the CDR3 is TGTGCCAGCAGGGGGACAGTTACTGAAGCTTTCTTT.

In its sample, this clone was seen once. The chain couples TRBV28 to TRBJ1-2, with D tentatively TRBD1 (6 bases). Germline V gene lookup returns CDR1 MDHEN and CDR2 SYDVKM. The CDR3 has 13 amino acids. Trimming cost V 7 bases and J 5 bases, with 14 bases left between them. This chain's CDR3 is CASIKPGAYGYTF. DNA for the CDR3: TGTGCCAGCATTAAACCGGGGGCTTATGGCTACACCTTC.

The chain employs TRBV5-1 and TRBJ2-1; the match to TRBD1 covers 8 bases. The germline CDR1 and CDR2 sequences are SGHRS and YFSETQ. With V trimmed by 5 bases and J by 7 bases, 8 bases remained unmatched. The CDR3 runs 14 residues. The CDR3 DNA reads TGCGCCAGCAGTTCCCAGGGGGCAGGAAATGAGCAGTTCTTC. It translates to CASSSQGAGNEQFF.

This clone was picked up one time. CDR3 in amino acids: CASSQVLGGRGAGEKLFF. The CDR3, as DNA: TGCGCCAGCAGCCAAGTCCTCGGGGGGAGGGGCGCGGGTGAAAAACTGTTTTTT. This chain links TRBV4-1 with TRBJ1-4; D is perhaps TRBD1 (5 bases). Germline loops: CDR1 MGHRA, CDR2 YSYEKL. This CDR3 region has 18 residues. V was pared by 1 base and J by 7 bases, with 22 bases between.

The chain links TRBV27 to TRBJ1-5; a weak D match, TRBD1 (5 bases). The CDR3 contains 18 residues. The V gene's germline CDR1 is MNHEY and CDR2 SMNVEV (reference sequence). V lost 6 bases, J lost 0 bases, and 21 bases lay in between. The DNA of the CDR3 is TGTGCCAGCAGCCGAAATTACCCGGGGCCTGATAGCAATCAGCCCCAGCATTTT. Residues: CASSRNYPGPDSNQPQHF.

The genes are TRBV13 and TRBJ2-7; TRBD2 is a possible D gene (5 bases). Germline values: CDR1 PRHDT, CDR2 FYEKMQ (reference sequence). With 2 bases removed from V and 5 bases from J, the gap between germline ends came to 7 bases. The CDR3 is 12 residues long. CDR3 region: CASSLRDNEQYF. The CDR3 DNA reads as TGTGCCAGCAGCTTACGGGATAACGAGCAGTACTTC.

This clone was recorded a few times. This chain links TRBV9 with TRBJ1-6; 9 bases line up with TRBD1. The V gene end was trimmed by 6 bases and the J gene end by 8 bases; junction bases not matched to a gene: 6. The CDR3 has 14 residues. Per germline, CDR1 SGDLS and CDR2 YYNGEE. The CDR3, as DNA: TGTGCCAGCATCTACAACAGGGGGCATTCACCCCTCCACTTT. It codes for CASIYNRGHSPLHF.

In its sample, this clone was seen once. The V call is TRBV5-1, the J call TRBJ1-1, with D uncertain. Germline CDR1 SGHRS, CDR2 YFSETQ. Between the trimmed V and J ends, which lost 3 bases and 4 bases, there was a span of 10 bases. The CDR3 sequence is 13 residues long. The CDR3, as DNA: TGCGCCAGCAGCTCAACACGGAGCACTGAAGCTTTCTTT. It yields the protein CASSSTRSTEAFF.

The gene calls are TRBV7-2 and TRBJ2-1, with a tentative D call TRBD1 (7 bases). This CDR3 is built from 13 residues. The V gene's germline CDR1 is SGHTA and CDR2 FQGNSA. Trimming took off 5 bases at V and 13 bases at J, with 18 bases between the two ends. CDR3 coding DNA: TGTGCCAGCAGCCCAGGGGGGACAGCTTTACAGTTCTTC. Amino acids: CASSPGGTALQFF.

This clone was detected a few times. This chain uses TRBV6-1 with TRBJ2-3; D tentatively reads TRBD1 or TRBD2 (6 bases each). CDR1 is MNHNS, CDR2 SASEGT, per germline. CDR3 size: 15 residues. V dropped 2 bases and J dropped 2 bases, with 11 bases sitting between them. This chain's CDR3 is CASSEYTGATDTQYF. The CDR3 DNA reads as TGTGCCAGCAGTGAATACACGGGGGCCACAGATACGCAGTATTTT.

The genes are TRBV18 and TRBJ2-7, with D perhaps TRBD2 (6 bases). In germline, CDR1 is KGHSH, CDR2 LQKENI. V lost 6 bases and J 2 bases, leaving 11 bases between the germline ends. The CDR3 has 13 amino acids. The CDR3 nucleotides are TGTGCCAGCTCGTCGGGACTTACCTACGAGCAGTACTTC. Translating gives CASSSGLTYEQYF. The full variable domain, rest sourced from reference TRBV18 and TRBJ2-7, is NAGVMQNPRHLVRRRGQEARLRCSPMKGHSHVYWYRQLPEEGLKFMVYLQKENIIDESGMPKERFSAEFPKEGPSILRIQQVVRGDSAAYFCASSSGLTYEQYFGPGTRLTVT.